The clone carrying this TCR beta chain has a count of ten or more. Its specificity is unknown. As for time point: blood at routine non-recurrence follow-up after resection. From tumor, nontumor lung or frozen PBMC, whole RNA was taken unsorted for sequencing. The data were obtained in a study of spatial heterogeneity in lung cancer. The study's findings and limits: Expanded tumor TCRs that were ubiquitous appeared in blood more at resection than follow-up.

The V end was cut by 1 base, the J end by 1 base, with 10 bases between. Germline CDR1 and CDR2: DFQATT and SNEGSKA (reference sequence). The CDR3 extends over 15 amino acids. Each CDR3 protein gets one entry after TCRdb re-called the 5' RACE reads with MiXCR. The sample consists of some 110,000 distinct CDR3 sequences, 12% of them appearing once. Source: PBMCs, taken at follow-up. J is TRBJ2-2 and V is TRBV20-1; weak D call: TRBD2 (6 bases). This sequence originates from a male donor with early-stage non-small cell lung cancer. CDR3 protein: CSARAPRGNTGELFF. CDR3 DNA: TGCAGTGCTAGAGCCCCGCGGGGGAACACCGGGGAGCTGTTTTTT.